The present entry profiles one T cell receptor (beta chain) with its context. This sample was taken from a study of blood T cell repertoires in COVID-19. Study at large: Collection of acute and convalescent COVID-19 samples took place in the United States, Italy and Spain. PBMCs, B-cell-depleted T cells, or T cells were the source of the cDNA or gDNA that made up the material.

The germline V gene has CDR1 MNHEY and CDR2 SVGEGT. The V and J ends lost 5 bases and 7 bases respectively, with 17 bases between them. The CDR3 runs to 14 residues. Per the original methods: Amplification from reference gene primers served as the basis for estimated nucleated cell counts. TCRdb keeps only in-frame clones here, not all; method: immunoSEQ multiplex PCR. The D gene and trimming were derived from the DNA, and the V and J assignments and clone size from that table. The repertoire has about 160,000 clones, approximately 90% of them found once; the top ten carry around 15%. This chain links TRBV6-2 or TRBV6-3 with TRBJ1-2, with TRBD1 as a possible D gene (6 bases). The clonotype was recovered from a man aged 18-30 years with COVID-19, enrolled during active disease. The material sequenced was peripheral blood. CDR3 coding DNA: TGTGCCAGCAGTCTTTACGGGACATTCAGTGGCTACACCTTC. As protein: CASSLYGTFSGYTF.